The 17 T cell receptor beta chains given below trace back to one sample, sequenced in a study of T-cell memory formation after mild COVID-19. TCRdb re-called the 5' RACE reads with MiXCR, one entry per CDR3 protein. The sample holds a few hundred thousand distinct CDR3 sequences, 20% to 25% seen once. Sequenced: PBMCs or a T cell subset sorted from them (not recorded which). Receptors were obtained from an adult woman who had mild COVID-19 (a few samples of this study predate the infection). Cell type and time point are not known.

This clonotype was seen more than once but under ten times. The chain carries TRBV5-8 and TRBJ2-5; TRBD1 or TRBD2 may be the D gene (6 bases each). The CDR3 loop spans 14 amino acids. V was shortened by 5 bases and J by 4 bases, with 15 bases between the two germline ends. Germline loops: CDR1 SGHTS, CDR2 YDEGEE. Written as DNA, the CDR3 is TGTGCCAGCAGACCTTGGGGGGCGGGAGAGACCCAGTACTTC. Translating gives CASRPWGAGETQYF.

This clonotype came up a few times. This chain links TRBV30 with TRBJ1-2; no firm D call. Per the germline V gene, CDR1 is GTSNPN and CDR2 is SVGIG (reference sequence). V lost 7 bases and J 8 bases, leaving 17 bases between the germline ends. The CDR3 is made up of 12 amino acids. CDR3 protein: CASLWWAGGYTF. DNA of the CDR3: TGTGCCTCCCTTTGGTGGGCGGGAGGCTACACCTTC.

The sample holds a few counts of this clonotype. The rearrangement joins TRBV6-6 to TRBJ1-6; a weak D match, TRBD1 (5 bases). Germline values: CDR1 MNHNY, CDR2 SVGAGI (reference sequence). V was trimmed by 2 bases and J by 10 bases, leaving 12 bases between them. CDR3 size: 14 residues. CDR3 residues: CASSYAAGRSPLHF. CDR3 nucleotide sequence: TGTGCCAGCAGTTACGCGGCAGGGAGGTCACCCCTCCACTTT.

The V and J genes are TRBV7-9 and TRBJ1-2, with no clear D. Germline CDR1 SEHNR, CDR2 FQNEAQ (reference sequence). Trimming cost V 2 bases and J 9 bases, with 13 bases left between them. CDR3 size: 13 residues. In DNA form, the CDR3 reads TGTGCCAGCAGCTTATACAGTGGTCTTCGCTACACCTTC. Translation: CASSLYSGLRYTF. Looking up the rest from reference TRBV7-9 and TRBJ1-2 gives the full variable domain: DTGVSQNPRHKITKRGQNVTFRCDPISEHNRLYWYRQTLGQGPEFLTYFQNEAQLEKSRLLSDRFSAERPKGSFSTLEIQRTEQGDSAMYLCASSLYSGLRYTFGSGTRLTVV.

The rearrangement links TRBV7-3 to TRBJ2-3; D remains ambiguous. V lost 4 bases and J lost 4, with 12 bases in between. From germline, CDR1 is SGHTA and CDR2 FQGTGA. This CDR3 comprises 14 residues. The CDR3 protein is CASSSRHGADTQYF. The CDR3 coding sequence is TGTGCCAGCAGCTCACGACACGGCGCAGATACGCAGTATTTT.

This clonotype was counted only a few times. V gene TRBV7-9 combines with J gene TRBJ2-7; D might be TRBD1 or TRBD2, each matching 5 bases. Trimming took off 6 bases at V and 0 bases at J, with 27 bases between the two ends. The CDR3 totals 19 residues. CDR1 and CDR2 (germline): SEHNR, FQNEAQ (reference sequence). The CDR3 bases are TGTGCCAGCAGTCCACTACCCTCCTGGGGACCGGCGTCCTCCTACGAGCAGTACTTC. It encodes CASSPLPSWGPASSYEQYF. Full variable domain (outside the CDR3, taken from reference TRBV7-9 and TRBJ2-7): DTGVSQNPRHKITKRGQNVTFRCDPISEHNRLYWYRQTLGQGPEFLTYFQNEAQLEKSRLLSDRFSAERPKGSFSTLEIQRTEQGDSAMYLCASSPLPSWGPASSYEQYFGPGTRLTVT.

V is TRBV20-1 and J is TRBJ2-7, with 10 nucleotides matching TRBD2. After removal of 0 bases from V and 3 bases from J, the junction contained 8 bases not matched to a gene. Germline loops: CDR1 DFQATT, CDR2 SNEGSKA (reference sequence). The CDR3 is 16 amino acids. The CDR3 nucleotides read TGCAGTGCTAGAGATAAACTAGCGGGGTTCCTCTACGAGCAGTACTTC. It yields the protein CSARDKLAGFLYEQYF.

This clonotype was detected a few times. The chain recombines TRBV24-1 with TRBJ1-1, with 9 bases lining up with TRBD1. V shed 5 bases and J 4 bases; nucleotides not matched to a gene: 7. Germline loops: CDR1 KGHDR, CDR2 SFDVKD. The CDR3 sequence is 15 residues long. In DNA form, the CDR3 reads TGTGCCACCAGTGGAACAGGGGGCGACGGCACTGAAGCTTTCTTT. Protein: CATSGTGGDGTEAFF.

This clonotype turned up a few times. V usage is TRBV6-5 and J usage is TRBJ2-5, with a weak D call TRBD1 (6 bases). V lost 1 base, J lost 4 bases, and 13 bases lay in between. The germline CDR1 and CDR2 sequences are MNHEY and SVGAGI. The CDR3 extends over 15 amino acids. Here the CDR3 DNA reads TGTGCCAGCAGTTACTTGGGGGCAGCAACAGAGACCCAGTACTTC. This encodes CASSYLGAATETQYF.

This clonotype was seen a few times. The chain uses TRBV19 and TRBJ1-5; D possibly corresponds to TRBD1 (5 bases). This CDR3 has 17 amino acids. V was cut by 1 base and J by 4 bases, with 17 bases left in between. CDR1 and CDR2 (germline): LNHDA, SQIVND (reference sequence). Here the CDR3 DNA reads TGTGCCAGTAGTATAGGGCCGGGGGGTGAGAGTAATCAGCCCCAGCATTTT. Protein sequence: CASSIGPGGESNQPQHF. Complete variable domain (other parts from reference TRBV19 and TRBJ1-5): DGGITQSPKYLFRKEGQNVTLSCEQNLNHDAMYWYRQDPGQGLRLIYYSQIVNDFQKGDIAEGYSVSREKKESFPLTVTSAQKNPTAFYLCASSIGPGGESNQPQHFGDGTRLSIL.

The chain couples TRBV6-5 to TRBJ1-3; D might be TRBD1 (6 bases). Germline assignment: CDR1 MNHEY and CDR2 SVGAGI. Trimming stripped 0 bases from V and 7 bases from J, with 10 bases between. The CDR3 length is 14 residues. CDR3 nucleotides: TGTGCCAGCAGTTACTCGGGGGGCAAGAACACCATATATTTT. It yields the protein CASSYSGGKNTIYF.

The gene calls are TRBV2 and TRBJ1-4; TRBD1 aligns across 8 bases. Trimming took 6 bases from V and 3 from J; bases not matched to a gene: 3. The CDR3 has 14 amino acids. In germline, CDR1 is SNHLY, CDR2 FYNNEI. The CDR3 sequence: CASRWTGPNEKLFF. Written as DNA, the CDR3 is TGTGCCAGCAGGTGGACAGGGCCTAATGAAAAACTGTTTTTT.

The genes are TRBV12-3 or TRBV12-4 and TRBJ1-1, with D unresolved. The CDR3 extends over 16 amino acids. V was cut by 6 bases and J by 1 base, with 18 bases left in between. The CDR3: CASSPVSWRPNTEAFF. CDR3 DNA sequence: TGTGCCAGCAGCCCCGTCTCATGGAGGCCGAACACTGAAGCTTTCTTT.

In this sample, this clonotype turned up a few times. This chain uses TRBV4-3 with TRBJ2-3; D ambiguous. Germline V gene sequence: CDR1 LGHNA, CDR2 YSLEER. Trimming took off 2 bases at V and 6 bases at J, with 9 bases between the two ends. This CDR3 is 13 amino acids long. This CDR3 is CASSQQPWDTQYF. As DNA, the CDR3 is TGCGCCAGCAGCCAACAACCGTGGGATACGCAGTATTTT.

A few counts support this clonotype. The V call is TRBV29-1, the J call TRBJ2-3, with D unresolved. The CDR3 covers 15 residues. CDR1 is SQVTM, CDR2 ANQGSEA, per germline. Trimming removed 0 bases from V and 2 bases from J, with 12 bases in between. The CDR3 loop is CSVEDLGRNTDTQYF. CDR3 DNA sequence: TGCAGCGTTGAAGATCTCGGCAGAAACACAGATACGCAGTATTTT.

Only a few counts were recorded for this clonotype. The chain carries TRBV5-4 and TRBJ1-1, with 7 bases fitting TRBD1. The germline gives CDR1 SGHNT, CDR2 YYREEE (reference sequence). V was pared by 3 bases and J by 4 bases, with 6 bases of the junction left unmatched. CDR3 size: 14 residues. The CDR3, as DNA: TGTGCCAGCAGCTCTACGACAGGGCCCACTGAAGCTTTCTTT. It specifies CASSSTTGPTEAFF.

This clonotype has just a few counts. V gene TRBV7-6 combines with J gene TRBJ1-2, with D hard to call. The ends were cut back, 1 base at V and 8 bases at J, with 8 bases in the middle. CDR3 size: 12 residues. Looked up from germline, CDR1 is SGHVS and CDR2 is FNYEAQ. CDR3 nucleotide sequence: TGTGCCAGCAGCTTAGGTCACAGCGGCTACACCTTC. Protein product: CASSLGHSGYTF.